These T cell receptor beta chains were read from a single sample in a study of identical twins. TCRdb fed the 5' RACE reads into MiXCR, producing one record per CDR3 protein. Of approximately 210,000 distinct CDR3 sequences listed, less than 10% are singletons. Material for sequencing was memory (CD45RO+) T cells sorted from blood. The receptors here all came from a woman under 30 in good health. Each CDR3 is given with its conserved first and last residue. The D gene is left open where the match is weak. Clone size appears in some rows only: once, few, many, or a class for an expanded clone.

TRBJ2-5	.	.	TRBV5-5	CASSLGLLRGIQETQYF	TGTGCCAGCAGCTTGGGGCTCCTGAGGGGCATACAAGAGACCCAGTACTTC
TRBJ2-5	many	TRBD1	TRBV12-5	CASGPGQGFQETQYF	TGTGCTAGTGGCCCGGGACAGGGGTTCCAAGAGACCCAGTACTTC
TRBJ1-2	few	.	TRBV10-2	CASSDSYGYTF	TGCGCCAGCAGTGACAGTTATGGCTACACCTTC
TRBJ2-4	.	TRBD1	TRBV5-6	CASSLRGQGDIQYF	TGTGCCAGCAGCTTGCGGGGACAGGGGGACATTCAGTACTTC
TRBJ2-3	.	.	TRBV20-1	CSARVDFDREEYF	TGCAGTGCTAGAGTTGATTTCGACAGGGAGGAGTATTTT
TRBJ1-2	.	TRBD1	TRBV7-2	CASSTGGLYGYTF	TGTGCCAGCAGCACAGGGGGTCTCTATGGCTACACCTTC
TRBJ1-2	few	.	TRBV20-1	CSGVYQQHPYGYTF	TGCAGTGGGGTGTACCAACAACATCCCTATGGCTACACCTTC
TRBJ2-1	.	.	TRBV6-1	CASTRGGAYNEQFF	TGTGCCAGCACCCGCGGGGGCGCCTACAATGAGCAGTTCTTC
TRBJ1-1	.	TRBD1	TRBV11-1	CASSLDTWDRAKNTEAFF	TGTGCCAGCAGCTTAGACACGTGGGACAGGGCAAAGAACACTGAAGCTTTCTTT
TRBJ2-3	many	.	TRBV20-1	CSGGPVSTDTQYF	TGCAGTGGGGGGCCGGTCAGCACAGATACGCAGTATTTT
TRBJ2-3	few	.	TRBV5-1	CASSLALRAGASTDTQYF	TGCGCCAGCAGCTTGGCCTTGAGAGCCGGGGCTAGCACAGATACGCAGTATTTT